A single sample gave rise to the 6 T cell receptor beta chains below, sequenced in a study of T cells in Graves' hyperthyroidism and ophthalmopathy. RNA transcripts yielded amplified TCR beta CDR3 regions. Researchers ran a first-round RT-PCR on the TCR CDR3 using the HTBI primer set. Each CDR3 protein is one row after TCRdb ran MiXCR on the multiplex PCR reads. The sample lists around 530,000 distinct CDR3 sequences; about a sixth were seen once. The source material was blood. The receptors were sampled from a woman between 18 and 29 years old with Graves' ophthalmopathy.

This clonotype has a count of ten or more. The chain joins TRBV3-1 to TRBJ1-2; D gene ambiguous. The CDR3 runs to 14 residues. Germline CDR1 LGHDT, CDR2 YNNKEL (reference sequence). Between the trimmed V and J ends, which lost 0 bases and 4 bases, there was a span of 9 bases. The CDR3 protein is CASSQEPGPYGYTF. CDR3 sequence (DNA): TGTGCCAGCAGCCAAGAGCCCGGGCCCTATGGCTACACCTTC.

This clonotype was counted at least ten times. This chain uses TRBV7-3 with TRBJ2-1; TRBD2 agrees at 8 bases. Germline values: CDR1 SGHTA, CDR2 FQGTGA. The CDR3 sequence is 16 residues long. V lost 5 bases and J lost 3; bases outside the gene matches: 9. CDR3 coding DNA: TGTGCCAGCAGCCCGCTACTAGCGGACAACTACAATGAGCAGTTCTTC. Amino acids: CASSPLLADNYNEQFF. Looking up the rest from reference TRBV7-3 and TRBJ2-1 gives the full variable domain: GAGVSQTPSNKVTEKGKYVELRCDPISGHTALYWYRQSLGQGPEFLIYFQGTGAADDSGLPNDRFFAVRPEGSVSTLKIQRTERGDSAVYLCASSPLLADNYNEQFFGPGTRLTVL.

This clonotype was counted only a few times. The chain uses TRBV18 and TRBJ2-7; 10 positions agree with TRBD2. The germline gives CDR1 KGHSH, CDR2 LQKENI. The CDR3 covers 13 residues. J was trimmed by 5 bases and V by 5 bases; bases with no gene match: 3. The CDR3 DNA sequence: TGTGCCAGCTCAGGGACTAGCGCCCACGAGCAGTACTTC. Encoded protein: CASSGTSAHEQYF.

The chain carries TRBV2 and TRBJ2-1; either TRBD1 or TRBD2 may fit D (6 bases each). The CDR3 spans 13 residues. The germline CDR1 and CDR2 sequences are SNHLY and FYNNEI. Trimming took 5 bases from V and 6 from J, leaving 11 bases between them. CDR3 sequence reads: CASSSRGRNEQFF. Here the CDR3 DNA reads TGTGCCAGCAGTTCCCGGGGGCGCAATGAGCAGTTCTTC.

CDR3 sequence (DNA): TGTGCCTGGAGTACGGAGAAACCGAACGATGGCTACACCTTC. It is translated as CAWSTEKPNDGYTF. This chain links TRBV30 with TRBJ1-2; no clear D. With 2 bases removed from V and 6 bases from J, the gap between germline ends came to 16 bases. The CDR3 sequence is 14 residues long. Germline V gene sequence: CDR1 GTSNPN, CDR2 SVGIG (reference sequence).

This chain's CDR3 is CASRERQEVTDTQYF. Written as DNA, the CDR3 is TGTGCCAGCAGGGAAAGACAGGAGGTGACAGATACGCAGTATTTT. The genes are TRBV27 and TRBJ2-3; TRBD1 is a possible D gene (6 bases). This CDR3 comprises 15 residues. From germline, CDR1 is MNHEY and CDR2 SMNVEV (reference sequence). Trimming left V 6 bases short and J 3 bases short, with 16 bases between.